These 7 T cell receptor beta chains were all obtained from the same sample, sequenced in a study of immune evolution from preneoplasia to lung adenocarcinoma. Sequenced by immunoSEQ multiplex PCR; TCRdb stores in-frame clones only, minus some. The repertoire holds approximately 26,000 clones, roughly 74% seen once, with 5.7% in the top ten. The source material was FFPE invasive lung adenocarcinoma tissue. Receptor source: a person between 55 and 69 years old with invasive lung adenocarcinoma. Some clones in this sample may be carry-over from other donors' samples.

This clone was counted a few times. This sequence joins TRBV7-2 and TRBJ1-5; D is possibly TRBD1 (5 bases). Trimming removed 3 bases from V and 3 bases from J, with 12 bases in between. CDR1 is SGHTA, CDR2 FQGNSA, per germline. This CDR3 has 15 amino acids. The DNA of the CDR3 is TGTGCCAGCAGCTTGTCGGGGACTAACAATCAGCCCCAGCATTTT. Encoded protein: CASSLSGTNNQPQHF.

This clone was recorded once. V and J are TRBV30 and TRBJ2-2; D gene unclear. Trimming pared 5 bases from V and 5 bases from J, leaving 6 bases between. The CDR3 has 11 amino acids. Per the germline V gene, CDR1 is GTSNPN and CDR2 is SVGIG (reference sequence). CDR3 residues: CAWARTGELFF. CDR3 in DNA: TGTGCCTGGGCTAGGACCGGGGAGCTGTTTTTT.

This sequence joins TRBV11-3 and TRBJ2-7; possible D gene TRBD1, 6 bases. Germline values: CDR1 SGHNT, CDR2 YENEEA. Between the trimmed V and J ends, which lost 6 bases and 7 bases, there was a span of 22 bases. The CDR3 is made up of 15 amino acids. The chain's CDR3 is CASRQGSLRFGEQYF. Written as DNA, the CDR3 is TGTGCCAGCAGGCAGGGGTCCCTTCGGTTTGGTGAGCAGTACTTC.

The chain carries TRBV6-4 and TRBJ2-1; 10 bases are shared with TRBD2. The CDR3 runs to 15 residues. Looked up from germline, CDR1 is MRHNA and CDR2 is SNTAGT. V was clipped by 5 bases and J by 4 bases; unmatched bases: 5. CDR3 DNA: TGTGCCAGCAGTAGGTCTAGCGGGGGTTACAATGAGCAGTTCTTC. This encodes CASSRSSGGYNEQFF.

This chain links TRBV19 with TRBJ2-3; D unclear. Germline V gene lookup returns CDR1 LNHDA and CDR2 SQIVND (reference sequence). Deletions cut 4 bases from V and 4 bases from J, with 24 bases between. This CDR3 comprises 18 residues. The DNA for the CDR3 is TGTGCCAGTAGTACCCGGATCCCCCAGGTAATTTTTCCAGATACGCAGTATTTT. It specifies CASSTRIPQVIFPDTQYF.

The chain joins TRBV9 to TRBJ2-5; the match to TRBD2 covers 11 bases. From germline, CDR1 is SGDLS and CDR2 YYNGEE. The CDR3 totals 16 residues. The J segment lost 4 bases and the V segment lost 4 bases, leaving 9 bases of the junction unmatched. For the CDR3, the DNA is TGTGCCAGCAGCCCTGGGACTAGCGGCCCCCTAGAGACCCAGTACTTC. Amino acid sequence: CASSPGTSGPLETQYF.

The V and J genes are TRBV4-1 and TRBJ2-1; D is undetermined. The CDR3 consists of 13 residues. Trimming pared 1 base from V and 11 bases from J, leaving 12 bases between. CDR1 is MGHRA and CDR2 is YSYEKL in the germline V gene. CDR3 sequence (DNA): TGCGCCAGCAGCCAAGGGCGGCGCGCAAAGCAGTTCTTC. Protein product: CASSQGRRAKQFF.